These T cell receptor beta chains were read from a single sample in a study of OX40 agonist ivuxolimab in advanced cancers. Generated by immunoSEQ multiplex PCR, the TCRdb table keeps only in-frame clones and is missing some. The top ten hold roughly 0.99% of the sample, which has roughly 50,000 clones, 86% seen once. The source material was CD4+ or CD8+ T cells sorted from blood, sampled in a trial of the OX40 agonist ivuxolimab. The source of these receptors is an adult with an advanced solid tumor such as melanoma, head and neck, liver or kidney cancer. Both conserved end residues are trimmed from each CDR3.

>TRBJ2-1|TRBV6-5
ASSSSWTGTYNEQF
>TRBJ1-2|TRBV5-1
ASSSGTPSYGYT
>TRBJ1-2|TRBV18
ATPKVPLGSNSGYGYT
>TRBJ2-7|TRBV7-3
ASSLRLGGEQY
>TRBJ1-2|TRBV5-1
ASTSQTGPNYGYT
>TRBJ1-4|TRBV18
ASSPRETSTNEKLF
>TRBJ1-2|TRBV18
ASSPEGAGYRYT
>TRBJ1-4|TRBV11-2
ASSLARTGPSEKLF
>TRBJ2-7|TRBV6-5
ASNRQGGAYEQY
>TRBJ1-6|TRBV5-1
ASSLTGEASPLH
>TRBJ1-3|TRBV30
AWSDSSGNTIY